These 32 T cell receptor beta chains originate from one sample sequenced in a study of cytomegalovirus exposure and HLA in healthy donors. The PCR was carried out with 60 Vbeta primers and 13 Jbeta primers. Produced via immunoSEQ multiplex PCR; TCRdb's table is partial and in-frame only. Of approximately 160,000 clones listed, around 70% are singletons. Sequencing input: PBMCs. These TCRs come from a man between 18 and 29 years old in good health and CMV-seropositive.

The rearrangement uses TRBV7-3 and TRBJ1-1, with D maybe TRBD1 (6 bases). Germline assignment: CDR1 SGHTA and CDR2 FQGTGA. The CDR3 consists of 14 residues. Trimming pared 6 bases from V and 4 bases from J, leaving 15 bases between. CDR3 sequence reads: CASRPTGHSTEAFF. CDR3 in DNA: TGTGCCAGCAGACCTACGGGACACTCCACTGAAGCTTTCTTT.

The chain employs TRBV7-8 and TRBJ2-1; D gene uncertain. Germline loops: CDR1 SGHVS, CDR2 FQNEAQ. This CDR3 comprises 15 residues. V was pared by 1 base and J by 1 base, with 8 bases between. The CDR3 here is CASSLGGYSYNEQFF. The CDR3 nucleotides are TGTGCCAGCAGCTTAGGAGGATATTCCTACAATGAGCAGTTCTTC.

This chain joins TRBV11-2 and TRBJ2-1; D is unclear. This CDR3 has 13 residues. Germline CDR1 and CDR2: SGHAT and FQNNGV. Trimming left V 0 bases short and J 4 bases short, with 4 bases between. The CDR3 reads CASSLEQYNEQFF. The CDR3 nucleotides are TGTGCCAGCAGCTTAGAACAGTACAATGAGCAGTTCTTC.

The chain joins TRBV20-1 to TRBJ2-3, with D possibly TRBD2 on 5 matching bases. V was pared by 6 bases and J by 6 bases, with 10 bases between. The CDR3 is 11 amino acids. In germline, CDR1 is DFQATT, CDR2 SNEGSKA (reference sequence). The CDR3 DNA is TGCAGTGCGAGCTTAGCGGATACGCAGTATTTT. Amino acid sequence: CSASLADTQYF.

CDR3 amino acids: CASSQDWSAETQYF. The DNA of the CDR3 is TGCGCCAGCAGCCAAGATTGGAGCGCGGAGACCCAGTACTTC. The V gene is TRBV4-1, the J gene TRBJ2-5; D call uncertain. CDR1 and CDR2 (germline): MGHRA, YSYEKL. The CDR3 extends over 14 amino acids. V lost 0 bases and J lost 5, with 10 bases in between.

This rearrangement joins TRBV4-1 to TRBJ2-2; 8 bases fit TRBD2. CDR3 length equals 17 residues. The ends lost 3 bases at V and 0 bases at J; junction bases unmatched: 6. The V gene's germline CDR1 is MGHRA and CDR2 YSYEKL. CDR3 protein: CASSHIPGLANTGELFF. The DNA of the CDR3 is TGCGCCAGCAGCCACATTCCGGGACTAGCGAACACCGGGGAGCTGTTTTTT.

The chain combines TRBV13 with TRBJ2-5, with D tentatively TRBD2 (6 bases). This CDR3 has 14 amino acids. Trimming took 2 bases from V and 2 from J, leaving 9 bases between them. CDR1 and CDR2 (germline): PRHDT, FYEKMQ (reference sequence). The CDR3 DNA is TGTGCCAGCAGCTTAAATAGCGGACAAGAGACCCAGTACTTC. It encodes CASSLNSGQETQYF.

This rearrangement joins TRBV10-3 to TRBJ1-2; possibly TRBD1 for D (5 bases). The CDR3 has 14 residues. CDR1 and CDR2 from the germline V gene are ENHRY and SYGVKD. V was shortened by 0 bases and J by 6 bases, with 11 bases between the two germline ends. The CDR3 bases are TGTGCCATCAGTGAGTCGACTCGGGGGGATGGCTACACCTTC. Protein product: CAISESTRGDGYTF.

CDR3: CASSPALETGELFF. The CDR3 DNA reads TGCGCCAGCAGCCCGGCCCTAGAGACCGGGGAGCTGTTTTTT. This chain links TRBV5-1 with TRBJ2-2; no reliable D call. The CDR3 length is 14 residues. Germline assignment: CDR1 SGHRS and CDR2 YFSETQ. Trimming removed 4 bases at V and 5 bases at J, with 12 bases between.

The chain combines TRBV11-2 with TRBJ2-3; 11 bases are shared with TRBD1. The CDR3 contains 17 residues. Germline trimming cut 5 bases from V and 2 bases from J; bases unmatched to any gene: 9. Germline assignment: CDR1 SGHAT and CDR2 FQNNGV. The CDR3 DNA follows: TGTGCCAGCAGCCTAAAAGGACAGGGGGCTTACACAGATACGCAGTATTTT. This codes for CASSLKGQGAYTDTQYF.

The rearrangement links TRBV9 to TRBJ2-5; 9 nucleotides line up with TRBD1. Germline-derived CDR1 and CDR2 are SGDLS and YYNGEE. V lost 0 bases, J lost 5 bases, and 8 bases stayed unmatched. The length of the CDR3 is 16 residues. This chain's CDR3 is CASSVGRTGEVETQYF. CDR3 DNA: TGTGCCAGCAGCGTAGGGAGGACAGGGGAAGTGGAGACCCAGTACTTC. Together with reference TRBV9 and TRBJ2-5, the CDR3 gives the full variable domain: DSGVTQTPKHLITATGQRVTLRCSPRSGDLSVYWYQQSLDQGLQFLIQYYNGEERAKGNILERFSAQQFPDLHSELNLSSLELGDSALYFCASSVGRTGEVETQYFGPGTRLLVL.

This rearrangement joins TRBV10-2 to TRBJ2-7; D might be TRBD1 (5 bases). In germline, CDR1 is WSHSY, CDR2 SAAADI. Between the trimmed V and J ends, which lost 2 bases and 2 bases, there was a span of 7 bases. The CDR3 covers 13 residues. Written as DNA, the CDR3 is TGCGCCAGCAGTGAGGGACACACCTACGAGCAGTACGTC. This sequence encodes CASSEGHTYEQYV.

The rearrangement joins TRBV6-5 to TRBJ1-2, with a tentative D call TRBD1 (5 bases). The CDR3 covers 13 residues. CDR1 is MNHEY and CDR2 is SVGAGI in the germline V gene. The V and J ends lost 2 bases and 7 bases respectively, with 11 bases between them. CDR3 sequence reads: CASSYSRVSGYTF. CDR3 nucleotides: TGTGCCAGCAGTTACAGCAGGGTTAGTGGCTACACCTTC.

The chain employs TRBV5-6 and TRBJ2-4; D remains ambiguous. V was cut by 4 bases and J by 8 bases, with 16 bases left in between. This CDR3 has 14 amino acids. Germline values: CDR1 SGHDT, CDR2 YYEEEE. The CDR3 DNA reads TGTGCCAGCAGCCCATGGCCTCGCGCGGACATTCAGTACTTC. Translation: CASSPWPRADIQYF.

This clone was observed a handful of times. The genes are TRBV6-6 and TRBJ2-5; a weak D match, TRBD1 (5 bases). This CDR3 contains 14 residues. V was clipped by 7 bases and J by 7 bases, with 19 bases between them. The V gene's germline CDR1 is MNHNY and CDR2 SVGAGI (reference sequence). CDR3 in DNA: TGTGCCAGCACTCAAGGGGATCACTCAGGGACCCAGTACTTC. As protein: CASTQGDHSGTQYF.

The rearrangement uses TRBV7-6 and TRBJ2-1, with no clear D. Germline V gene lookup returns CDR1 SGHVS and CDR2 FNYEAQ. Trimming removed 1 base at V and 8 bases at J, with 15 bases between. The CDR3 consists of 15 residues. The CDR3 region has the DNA TGTGCCAGCAGCTTAGTGAGGTCAGCAAGCCATGAGCAGTTCTTC. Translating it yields CASSLVRSASHEQFF.

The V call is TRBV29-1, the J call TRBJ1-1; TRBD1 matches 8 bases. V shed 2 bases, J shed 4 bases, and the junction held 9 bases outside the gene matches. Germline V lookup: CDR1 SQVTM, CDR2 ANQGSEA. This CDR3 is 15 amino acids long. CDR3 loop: CSVELKGQGVTEAFF. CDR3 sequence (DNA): TGCAGCGTTGAATTAAAAGGACAGGGAGTCACTGAAGCTTTCTTT.

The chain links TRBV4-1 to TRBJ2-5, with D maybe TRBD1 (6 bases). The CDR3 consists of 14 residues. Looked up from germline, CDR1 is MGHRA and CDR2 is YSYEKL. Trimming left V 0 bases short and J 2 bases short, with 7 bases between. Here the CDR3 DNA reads TGCGCCAGCAGCCAAGAACAGGGACAAGAGACCCAGTACTTC. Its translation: CASSQEQGQETQYF.

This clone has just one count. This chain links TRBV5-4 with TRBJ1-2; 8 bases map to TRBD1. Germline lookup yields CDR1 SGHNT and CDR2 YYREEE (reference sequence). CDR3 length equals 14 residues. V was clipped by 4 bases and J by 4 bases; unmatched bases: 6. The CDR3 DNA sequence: TGTGCCAGCAGCCCGGGACAGGACATCTATGGCTACACCTTC. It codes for CASSPGQDIYGYTF. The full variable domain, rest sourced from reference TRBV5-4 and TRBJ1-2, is ETGVTQSPTHLIKTRGQQVTLRCSSQSGHNTVSWYQQALGQGPQFIFQYYREEENGRGNFPPRFSGLQFPNYSSELNVNALELDDSALYLCASSPGQDIYGYTFGSGTRLTVV.

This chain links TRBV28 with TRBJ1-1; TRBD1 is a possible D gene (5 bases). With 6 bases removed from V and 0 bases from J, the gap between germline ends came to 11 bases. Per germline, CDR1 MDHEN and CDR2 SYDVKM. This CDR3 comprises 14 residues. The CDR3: CASSVVGLNTEAFF. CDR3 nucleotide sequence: TGTGCCAGCAGCGTAGTGGGGCTGAACACTGAAGCTTTCTTT. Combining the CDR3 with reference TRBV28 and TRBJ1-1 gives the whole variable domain DVKVTQSSRYLVKRTGEKVFLECVQDMDHENMFWYRQDPGLGLRLIYFSYDVKMKEKGDIPEGYSVSREKKERFSLILESASTNQTSMYLCASSVVGLNTEAFFGQGTRLTVV.

CDR3 sequence (DNA): TGTGCCAGCAGTTACTTTTTACGGGACAGGGGGCAGGACACCTTC. Amino acids: CASSYFLRDRGQDTF. The chain carries TRBV6-5 and TRBJ1-2, with TRBD1 matching 12 bases. CDR1 and CDR2 from the germline V gene are MNHEY and SVGAGI. The CDR3 has 15 residues. The V segment lost 1 base and the J segment 12 bases; nucleotides outside the gene matches: 9.

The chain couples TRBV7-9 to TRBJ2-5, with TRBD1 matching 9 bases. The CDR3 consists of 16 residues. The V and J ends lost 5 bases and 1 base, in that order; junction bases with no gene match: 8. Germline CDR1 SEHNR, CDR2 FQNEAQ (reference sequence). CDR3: CASSPNLGQGQETQYF. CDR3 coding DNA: TGTGCCAGCAGCCCGAACTTGGGACAGGGCCAAGAGACCCAGTACTTC.

CDR3 region: CASRGTVHNSPLHF. The CDR3 DNA reads as TGTGCCAGCAGAGGGACAGTCCATAATTCACCCCTCCACTTT. The V call is TRBV6-1, the J call TRBJ1-6, with TRBD1 matching 7 bases. The CDR3 is made up of 14 amino acids. CDR1 and CDR2 (germline): MNHNS, SASEGT. Trimming at V came to 6 bases and at J to 5 bases, leaving 4 bases not matched to a gene.

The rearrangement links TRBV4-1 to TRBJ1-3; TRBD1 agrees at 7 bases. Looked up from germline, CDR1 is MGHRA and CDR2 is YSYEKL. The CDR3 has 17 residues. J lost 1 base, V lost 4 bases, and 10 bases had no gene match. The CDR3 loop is CASSRQGVILSGNTIYF. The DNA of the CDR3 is TGCGCCAGCAGCCGGCAGGGGGTTATCCTTTCTGGAAACACCATATATTTT.

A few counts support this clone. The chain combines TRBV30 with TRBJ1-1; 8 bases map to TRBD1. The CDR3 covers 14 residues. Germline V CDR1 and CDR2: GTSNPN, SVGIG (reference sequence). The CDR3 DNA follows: TGTGCTGAAAGCCAGGGGGCCCTTAACACTGAAGCTTTCTTT. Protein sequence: CAESQGALNTEAFF.

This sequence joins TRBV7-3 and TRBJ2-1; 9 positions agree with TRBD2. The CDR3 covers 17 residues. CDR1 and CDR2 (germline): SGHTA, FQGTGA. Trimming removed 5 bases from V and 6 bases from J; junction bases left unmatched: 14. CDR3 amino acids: CASSDTRLAGKANEQFF. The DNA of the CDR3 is TGTGCCAGCAGCGATACGCGCCTAGCGGGGAAGGCCAATGAGCAGTTCTTC. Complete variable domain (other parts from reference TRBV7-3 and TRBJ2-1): GAGVSQTPSNKVTEKGKYVELRCDPISGHTALYWYRQSLGQGPEFLIYFQGTGAADDSGLPNDRFFAVRPEGSVSTLKIQRTERGDSAVYLCASSDTRLAGKANEQFFGPGTRLTVL.

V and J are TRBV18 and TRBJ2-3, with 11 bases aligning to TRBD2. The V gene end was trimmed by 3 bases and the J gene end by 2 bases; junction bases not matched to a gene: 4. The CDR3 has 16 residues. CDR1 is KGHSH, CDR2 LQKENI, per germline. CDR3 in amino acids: CASSPRTSGFTDTQYF. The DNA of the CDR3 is TGTGCCAGCTCACCCCGGACTAGCGGGTTCACAGATACGCAGTATTTT.

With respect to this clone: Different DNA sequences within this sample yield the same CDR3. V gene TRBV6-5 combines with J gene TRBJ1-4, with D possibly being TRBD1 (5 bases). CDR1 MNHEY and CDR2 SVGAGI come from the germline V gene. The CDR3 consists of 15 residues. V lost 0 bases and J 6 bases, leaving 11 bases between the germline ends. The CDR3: CASSYSGGGDEKLFF. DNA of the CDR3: TGTGCCAGCAGTTACTCGGGCGGGGGGGATGAAAAACTGTTTTTT.

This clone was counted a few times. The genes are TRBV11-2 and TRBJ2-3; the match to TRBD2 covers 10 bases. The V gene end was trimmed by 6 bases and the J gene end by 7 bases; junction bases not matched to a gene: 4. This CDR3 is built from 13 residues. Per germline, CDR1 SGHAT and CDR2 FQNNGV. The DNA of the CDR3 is TGTGCCAGCAGACTAGCGGGGCCACATACGCAGTATTTT. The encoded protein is CASRLAGPHTQYF. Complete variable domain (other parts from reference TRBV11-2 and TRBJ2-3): EAGVAQSPRYKIIEKRQSVAFWCNPISGHATLYWYQQILGQGPKLLIQFQNNGVVDDSQLPKDRFSAERLKGVDSTLKIQPAKLEDSAVYLCASRLAGPHTQYFGPGTRLTVL.

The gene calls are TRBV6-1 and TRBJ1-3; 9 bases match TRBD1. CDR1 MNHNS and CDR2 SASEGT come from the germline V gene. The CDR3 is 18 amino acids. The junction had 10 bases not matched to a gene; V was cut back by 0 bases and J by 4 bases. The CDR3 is CASSEAPPGQGAGNTIYF. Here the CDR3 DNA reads TGTGCCAGCAGTGAAGCGCCACCGGGACAGGGTGCCGGAAACACCATATATTTT.

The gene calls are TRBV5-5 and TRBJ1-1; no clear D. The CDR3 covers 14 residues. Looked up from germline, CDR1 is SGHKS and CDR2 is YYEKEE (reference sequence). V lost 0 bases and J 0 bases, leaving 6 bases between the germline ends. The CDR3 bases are TGTGCCAGCAGCTTGGGGGCAGTGAACACTGAAGCTTTCTTT. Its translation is CASSLGAVNTEAFF.

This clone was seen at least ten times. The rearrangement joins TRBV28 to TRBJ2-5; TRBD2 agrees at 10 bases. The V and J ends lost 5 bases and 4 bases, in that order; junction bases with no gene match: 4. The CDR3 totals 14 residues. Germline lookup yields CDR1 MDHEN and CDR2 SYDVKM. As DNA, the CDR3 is TGTGCCAGCAGTGGAGCGGGGGGGCTAGAGACCCAGTACTTC. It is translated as CASSGAGGLETQYF.